The 18 T cell receptor beta chains reported below all come from one sample, sequenced in a study of OX40 agonist ivuxolimab in advanced cancers. Repertoires were generated with immunoSEQ multiplex PCR, while TCRdb's copy carries only in-frame clones and drops some. Among over 25,000 clones listed, over 60% were seen once. Here the sequenced sample was CD4+ or CD8+ T cells sorted from blood, taken in a trial of the OX40 agonist ivuxolimab. The receptors come from an adult with an advanced solid tumor such as melanoma, head and neck, liver or kidney cancer.

The genes are TRBV6-5 and TRBJ1-2; unclear D gene. The CDR3 loop spans 12 amino acids. V lost 0 bases to trimming and J lost 8 bases, with 7 bases between them. CDR1 and CDR2 (germline): MNHEY, SVGAGI. Here the CDR3 DNA reads TGTGCCAGCAGTTACTCGAGGGAGGGCTACACCTTC. This encodes CASSYSREGYTF.

This chain links TRBV27 with TRBJ2-7; D tentatively fits TRBD1 or TRBD2 (5 bases each). The CDR3 extends over 14 amino acids. Germline values: CDR1 MNHEY, CDR2 SMNVEV (reference sequence). Trimming took off 3 bases at V and 3 bases at J, with 12 bases between the two ends. CDR3 in DNA: TGTGCCAGCAGTTTTCGGGGACCCCACTACGAGCAGTACTTC. Its protein is CASSFRGPHYEQYF.

This clone was seen only once. The chain carries TRBV6-4 and TRBJ1-5; 8 bases match TRBD1. The CDR3 contains 14 residues. Looked up from germline, CDR1 is MRHNA and CDR2 is SNTAGT. Trimming at V came to 4 bases and at J to 9 bases, leaving 8 bases not matched to a gene. CDR3 sequence: CASSAHRGKGPQHF. The CDR3 nucleotides read TGTGCCAGCAGTGCCCACAGGGGGAAGGGGCCCCAGCATTTT.

CDR3: CASSIGYRAPGNQPQHF. The DNA of the CDR3 is TGTGCCAGTAGTATAGGATACCGGGCCCCAGGGAATCAGCCCCAGCATTTT. V gene TRBV19 combines with J gene TRBJ1-5; tentatively, D is TRBD1 (5 bases). V dropped 1 base and J dropped 4 bases, with 17 bases sitting between them. This CDR3 has 17 amino acids. CDR1 and CDR2 (germline): LNHDA, SQIVND (reference sequence).

The chain combines TRBV6-1 with TRBJ1-2, with D tentatively TRBD1 (6 bases). With 10 bases removed from V and 0 bases from J, the gap between germline ends came to 12 bases. From germline, CDR1 is MNHNS and CDR2 SASEGT. This CDR3 spans 13 amino acids. As DNA, the CDR3 is TGTGCCACGAGGGGGGGAGCTAACTATGGCTACACCTTC. Translating it yields CATRGGANYGYTF.

With respect to this clone: A junction boundary mismatches the germline segment, possibly from a read error. The chain recombines TRBV10-3 with TRBJ2-7; D is perhaps TRBD1 (6 bases). The CDR3 consists of 13 residues. Germline values: CDR1 ENHRY, CDR2 SYGVKD. CDR3 residues: CASSRQAPYEQYF. The DNA of the CDR3 is TGTGCCAGCAGTCGACAGGCCCCCTACGAGCAGTACTTC.

V is TRBV10-1 and J is TRBJ2-7, with D possibly TRBD2 on 5 matching bases. V was clipped by 3 bases and J by 4 bases, with 25 bases between them. The CDR3 consists of 18 residues. Germline V gives CDR1 WNHNN, CDR2 SYGVQD (reference sequence). The CDR3 DNA sequence: TGCGCCAGCAGTGAAACCCGAGAGGGAATACCCTATCGATACGAGCAGTACTTC. Translated: CASSETREGIPYRYEQYF.

The gene calls are TRBV18 and TRBJ1-4; TRBD1 matches 8 bases. CDR1 is KGHSH, CDR2 LQKENI, per germline. This CDR3 comprises 15 residues. V lost 3 bases, J lost 8 bases, and 8 bases stayed unmatched. The CDR3 protein is CASSPRTGRAEKLFF. The CDR3 DNA reads as TGTGCCAGCTCACCCCGGACAGGGCGCGCGGAAAAACTGTTTTTT.

DNA for the CDR3: TGTGCCAGCAGCCAAGAGGCGGGACTAGCGGGGGCCGGTACGCAGTATTTT. It codes for CASSQEAGLAGAGTQYF. The V gene is TRBV4-2, the J gene TRBJ2-3; 14 bases are shared with TRBD2. Trimming cost V 0 bases and J 8 bases; bases outside gene matches: 7. The CDR3 has 17 residues. The germline V gene encodes CDR1 LGHNA and CDR2 YNFKEQ.

The genes are TRBV27 and TRBJ2-7; D is unclear. Germline lookup yields CDR1 MNHEY and CDR2 SMNVEV (reference sequence). This CDR3 region has 12 residues. The ends were cut back, 5 bases at V and 6 bases at J, with 11 bases in the middle. The CDR3: CASSTNTGEQYF. As DNA, the CDR3 is TGTGCCAGCAGTACGAATACGGGCGAGCAGTACTTC.

The chain employs TRBV19 and TRBJ2-1; TRBD2 aligns across 10 bases. Germline lookup yields CDR1 LNHDA and CDR2 SQIVND (reference sequence). The V and J ends lost 2 bases and 3 bases, in that order; junction bases with no gene match: 1. The CDR3 sequence is 15 residues long. The CDR3 protein is CASSIQREGYNEQFF. The CDR3 coding sequence is TGTGCCAGTAGTATACAGCGGGAGGGCTACAATGAGCAGTTCTTC.

The genes are TRBV5-1 and TRBJ1-4, with 7 positions matching TRBD1. The germline gives CDR1 SGHRS, CDR2 YFSETQ. Trimming at V came to 4 bases and at J to 5 bases, leaving 5 bases not matched to a gene. CDR3 size: 14 residues. The CDR3 nucleotides are TGCGCCAGCAGCCCCGGACAGGTCAATGAAAAACTGTTTTTT. Translation gives CASSPGQVNEKLFF.

This chain links TRBV4-2 with TRBJ2-7, with 8 bases identical to TRBD2. Germline lookup yields CDR1 LGHNA and CDR2 YNFKEQ. CDR3 length equals 14 residues. Unmatched junction bases numbered 11, after V lost 8 bases and J lost 5 bases. Here the CDR3 reads CASRQSRGGHEQYF. DNA for the CDR3: TGTGCCAGCCGTCAGTCCCGGGGGGGCCACGAGCAGTACTTC.

The rearrangement uses TRBV9 and TRBJ1-6; D possibly corresponds to TRBD1 (6 bases). Germline CDR1 SGDLS, CDR2 YYNGEE. The V and J ends lost 3 bases and 6 bases respectively, with 13 bases between them. The CDR3 covers 15 residues. Here the CDR3 DNA reads TGTGCCAGCAGCGCATCAGGGGAAATTAATTCACCCCTCCACTTT. Protein: CASSASGEINSPLHF.

This rearrangement joins TRBV7-9 to TRBJ2-5; tentatively, D is TRBD2 (5 bases). V lost 4 bases to trimming and J lost 2 bases, with 14 bases between them. This CDR3 is 15 amino acids long. Germline values: CDR1 SEHNR, CDR2 FQNEAQ (reference sequence). CDR3 protein: CASSSTGLVQETQYF. The CDR3, as DNA: TGTGCCAGCAGCTCGACTGGACTTGTTCAAGAGACCCAGTACTTC.

The chain is built from TRBV7-9 and TRBJ2-3; no reliable D call. Germline V gives CDR1 SEHNR, CDR2 FQNEAQ (reference sequence). Deletions cut 1 base from V and 2 bases from J, with 13 bases between. CDR3 length equals 16 residues. CDR3 amino acids: CASSLVRQVTTDTQYF. The CDR3, as DNA: TGTGCCAGCAGCTTAGTACGGCAGGTGACCACAGATACGCAGTATTTT. The whole variable domain, filled in from reference TRBV7-9 and TRBJ2-3, reads DTGVSQNPRHKITKRGQNVTFRCDPISEHNRLYWYRQTLGQGPEFLTYFQNEAQLEKSRLLSDRFSAERPKGSFSTLEIQRTEQGDSAMYLCASSLVRQVTTDTQYFGPGTRLTVL.

The rearrangement links TRBV30 to TRBJ2-4, with a possible D match to TRBD1 (5 bases). Germline V gene sequence: CDR1 GTSNPN, CDR2 SVGIG (reference sequence). This CDR3 is built from 13 residues. V shed 7 bases and J shed 0 bases, with 10 bases lying between them. CDR3 amino acids: CASDTLAKNIQYF. As DNA, the CDR3 is TGTGCCTCGGACACTCTAGCCAAAAACATTCAGTACTTC.

V usage is TRBV6-6 and J usage is TRBJ1-5; 7 bases are a match to TRBD1. Germline assignment: CDR1 MNHNY and CDR2 SVGAGI (reference sequence). Trimming took 0 bases from V and 6 from J; bases not matched to a gene: 5. The CDR3 is 15 amino acids. Here the CDR3 reads CASSYSTGTSQPQHF. The CDR3 DNA is TGTGCCAGCAGTTACTCGACAGGGACCAGTCAGCCCCAGCATTTT.